This T cell receptor (beta chain) comes out of a study of response to subunit inactivated influenza vaccine. MiXCR, applied by TCRdb to the RT-PCR reads, yields one record per CDR3 protein. Here the sample spans a few hundred thousand distinct CDR3 sequences, 20% to 25% being singletons. The table lists this clonotype with a few counts. Antigen unknown. General study results and limits: Seasonal influenza vaccination, on each occasion, was suggested by the authors to recruit few new T cells.

The CDR3 has 14 residues. Germline trimming cut 3 bases from V and 1 base from J; bases unmatched to any gene: 2. Germline V gene sequence: CDR1 LNHDA, CDR2 SQIVND (reference sequence). This chain uses TRBV19 with TRBJ2-7; 8 bases map to TRBD2. This clonotype originated in a man in his fifties or sixties who received an inactivated influenza vaccine. Specimen: PBMCs from blood, collected about 20 months after vaccination. DNA for the CDR3: TGTGCCAGTAGTATTGTAGCGGGATCCTACGAGCAGTACTTC. This sequence encodes CASSIVAGSYEQYF.